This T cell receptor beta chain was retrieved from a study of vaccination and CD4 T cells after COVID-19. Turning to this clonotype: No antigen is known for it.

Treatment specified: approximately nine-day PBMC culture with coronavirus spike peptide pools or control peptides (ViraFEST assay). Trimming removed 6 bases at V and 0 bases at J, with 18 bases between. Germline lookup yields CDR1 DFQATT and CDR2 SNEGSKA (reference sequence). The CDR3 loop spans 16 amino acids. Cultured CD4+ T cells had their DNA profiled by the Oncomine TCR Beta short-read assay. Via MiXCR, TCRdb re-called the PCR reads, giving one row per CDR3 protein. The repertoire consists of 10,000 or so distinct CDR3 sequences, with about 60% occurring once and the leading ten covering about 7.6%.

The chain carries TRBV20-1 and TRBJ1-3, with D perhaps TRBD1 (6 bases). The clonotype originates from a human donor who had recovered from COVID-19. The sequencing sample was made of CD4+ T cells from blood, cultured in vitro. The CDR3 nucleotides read TGCAGTGCAGGGTGGAGGGGGGTTACCTCTGGAAACACCATATATTTT. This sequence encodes CSAGWRGVTSGNTIYF.